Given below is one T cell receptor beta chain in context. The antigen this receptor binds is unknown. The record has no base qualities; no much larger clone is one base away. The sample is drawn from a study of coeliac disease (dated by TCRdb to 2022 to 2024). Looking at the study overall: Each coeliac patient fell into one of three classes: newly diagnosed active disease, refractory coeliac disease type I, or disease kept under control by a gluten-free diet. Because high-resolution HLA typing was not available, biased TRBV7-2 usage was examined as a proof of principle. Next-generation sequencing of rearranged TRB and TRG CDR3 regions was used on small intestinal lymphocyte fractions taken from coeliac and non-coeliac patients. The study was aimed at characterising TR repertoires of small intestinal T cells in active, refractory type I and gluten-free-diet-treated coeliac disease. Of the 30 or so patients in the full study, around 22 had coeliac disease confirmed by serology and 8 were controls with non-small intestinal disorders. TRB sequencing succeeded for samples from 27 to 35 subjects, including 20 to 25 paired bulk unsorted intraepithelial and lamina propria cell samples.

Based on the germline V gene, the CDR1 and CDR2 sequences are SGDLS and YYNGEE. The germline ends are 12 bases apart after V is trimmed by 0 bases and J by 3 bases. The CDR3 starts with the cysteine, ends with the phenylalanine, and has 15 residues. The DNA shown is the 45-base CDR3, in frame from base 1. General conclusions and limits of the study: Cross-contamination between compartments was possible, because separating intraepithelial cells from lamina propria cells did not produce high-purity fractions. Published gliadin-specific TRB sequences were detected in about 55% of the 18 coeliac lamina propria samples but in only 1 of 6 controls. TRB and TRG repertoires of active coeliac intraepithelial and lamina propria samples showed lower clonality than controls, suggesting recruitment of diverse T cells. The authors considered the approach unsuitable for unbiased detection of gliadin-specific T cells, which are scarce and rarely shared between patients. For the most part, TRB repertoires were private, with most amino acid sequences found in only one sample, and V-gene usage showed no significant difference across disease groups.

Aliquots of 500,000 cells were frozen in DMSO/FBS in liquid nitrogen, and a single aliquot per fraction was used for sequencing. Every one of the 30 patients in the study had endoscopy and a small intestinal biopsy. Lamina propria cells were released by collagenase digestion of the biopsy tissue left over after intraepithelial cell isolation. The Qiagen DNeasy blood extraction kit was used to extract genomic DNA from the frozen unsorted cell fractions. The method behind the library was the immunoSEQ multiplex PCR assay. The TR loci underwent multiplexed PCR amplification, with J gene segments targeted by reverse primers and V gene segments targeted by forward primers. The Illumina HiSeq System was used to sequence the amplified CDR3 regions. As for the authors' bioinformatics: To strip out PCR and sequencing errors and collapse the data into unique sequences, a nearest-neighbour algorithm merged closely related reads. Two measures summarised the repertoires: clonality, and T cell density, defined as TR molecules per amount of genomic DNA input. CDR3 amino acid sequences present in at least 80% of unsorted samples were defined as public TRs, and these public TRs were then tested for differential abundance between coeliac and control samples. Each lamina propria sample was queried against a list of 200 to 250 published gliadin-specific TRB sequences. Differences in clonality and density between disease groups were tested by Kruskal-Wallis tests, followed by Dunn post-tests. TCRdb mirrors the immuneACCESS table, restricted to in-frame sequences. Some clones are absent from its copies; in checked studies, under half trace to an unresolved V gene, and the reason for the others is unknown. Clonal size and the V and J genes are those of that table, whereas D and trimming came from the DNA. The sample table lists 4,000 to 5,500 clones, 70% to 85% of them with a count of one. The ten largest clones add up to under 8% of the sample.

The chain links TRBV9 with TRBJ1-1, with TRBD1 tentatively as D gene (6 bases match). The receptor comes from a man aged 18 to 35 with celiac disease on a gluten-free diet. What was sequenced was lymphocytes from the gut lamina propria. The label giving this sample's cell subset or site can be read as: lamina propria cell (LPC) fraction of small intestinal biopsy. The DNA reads TGTGCCAGCAGCGTAGGCAGGACAGAGGACACTGAAGCTTTCTTT. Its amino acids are CASSVGRTEDTEAFF.